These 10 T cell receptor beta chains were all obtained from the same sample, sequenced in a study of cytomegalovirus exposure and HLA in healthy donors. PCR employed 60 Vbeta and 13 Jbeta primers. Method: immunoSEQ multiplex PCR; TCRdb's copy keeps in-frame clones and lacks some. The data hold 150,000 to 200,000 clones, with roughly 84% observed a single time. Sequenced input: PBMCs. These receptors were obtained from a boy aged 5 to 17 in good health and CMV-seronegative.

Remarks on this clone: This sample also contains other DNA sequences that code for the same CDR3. This CDR3 is CSATRQETQYF. The CDR3 DNA follows: TGCAGTGCTACCAGGCAAGAGACCCAGTACTTC. This rearrangement joins TRBV20-1 to TRBJ2-5; D call uncertain. The CDR3 runs 11 residues. Per the germline V gene, CDR1 is DFQATT and CDR2 is SNEGSKA (reference sequence). V lost 4 bases and J 2 bases, leaving 5 bases between the germline ends.

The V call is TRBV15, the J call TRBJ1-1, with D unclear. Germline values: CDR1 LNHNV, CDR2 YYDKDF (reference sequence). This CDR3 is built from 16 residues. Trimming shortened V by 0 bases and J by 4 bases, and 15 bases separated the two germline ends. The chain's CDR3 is CATSRDVGSLGTEAFF. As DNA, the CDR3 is TGTGCCACCAGCAGAGATGTCGGCTCTCTAGGCACTGAAGCTTTCTTT. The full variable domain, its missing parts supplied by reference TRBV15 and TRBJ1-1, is DAMVIQNPRYQVTQFGKPVTLSCSQTLNHNVMYWYQQKSSQAPKLLFHYYDKDFNNEADTPDNFQSRRPNTSFCFLDIRSPGLGDTAMYLCATSRDVGSLGTEAFFGQGTRLTVV.

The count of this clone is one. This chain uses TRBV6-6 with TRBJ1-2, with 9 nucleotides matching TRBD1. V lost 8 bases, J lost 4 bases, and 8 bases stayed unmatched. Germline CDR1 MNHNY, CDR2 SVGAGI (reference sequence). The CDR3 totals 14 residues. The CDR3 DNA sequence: TGTGCCAGCCGACCGGGACAGGGAGGCTATGGCTACACCTTC. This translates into CASRPGQGGYGYTF.

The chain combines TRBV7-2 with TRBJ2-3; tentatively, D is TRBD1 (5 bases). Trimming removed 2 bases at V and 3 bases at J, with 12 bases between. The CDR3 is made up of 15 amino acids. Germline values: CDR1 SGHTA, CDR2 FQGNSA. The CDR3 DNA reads TGTGCCAGCAGCTTACAGGGCCCAGGGACAGATACGCAGTATTTT. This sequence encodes CASSLQGPGTDTQYF.

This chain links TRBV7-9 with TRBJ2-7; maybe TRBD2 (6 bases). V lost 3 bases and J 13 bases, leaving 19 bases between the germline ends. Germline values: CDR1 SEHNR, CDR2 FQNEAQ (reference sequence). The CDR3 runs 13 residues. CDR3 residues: CASSLDYPPALYF. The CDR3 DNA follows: TGTGCCAGCAGCTTGGACTATCCCCCCGCACTCTACTTC.

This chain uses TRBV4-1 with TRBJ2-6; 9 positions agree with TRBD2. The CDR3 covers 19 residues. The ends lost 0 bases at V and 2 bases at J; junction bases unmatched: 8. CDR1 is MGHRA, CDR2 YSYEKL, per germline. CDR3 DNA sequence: TGCGCCAGCAGCCAAGATACTAGCGGGTTGTCTCCTGGGGCCAACGTCCTGACTTTC. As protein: CASSQDTSGLSPGANVLTF.

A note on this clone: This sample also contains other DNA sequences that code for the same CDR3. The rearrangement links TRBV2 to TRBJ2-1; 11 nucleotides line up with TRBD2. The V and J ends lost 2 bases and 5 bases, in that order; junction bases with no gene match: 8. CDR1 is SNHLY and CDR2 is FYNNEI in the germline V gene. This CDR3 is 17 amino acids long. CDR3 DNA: TGTGCCAGCAGTGAACCATTAGCGGGGGGGCCCAACAATGAGCAGTTCTTC. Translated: CASSEPLAGGPNNEQFF.

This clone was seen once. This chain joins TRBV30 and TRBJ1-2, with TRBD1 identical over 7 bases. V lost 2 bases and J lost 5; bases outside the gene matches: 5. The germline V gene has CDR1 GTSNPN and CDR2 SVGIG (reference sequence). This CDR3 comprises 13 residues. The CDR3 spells CAWSQGGAYGYTF. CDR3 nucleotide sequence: TGTGCCTGGAGTCAAGGGGGCGCGTATGGCTACACCTTC.

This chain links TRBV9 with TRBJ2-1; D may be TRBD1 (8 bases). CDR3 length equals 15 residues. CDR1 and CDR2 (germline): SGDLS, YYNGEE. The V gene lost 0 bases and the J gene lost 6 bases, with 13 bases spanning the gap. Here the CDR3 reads CASSVATGGGNEQFF. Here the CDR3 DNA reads TGTGCCAGCAGCGTAGCTACAGGGGGGGGCAATGAGCAGTTCTTC.

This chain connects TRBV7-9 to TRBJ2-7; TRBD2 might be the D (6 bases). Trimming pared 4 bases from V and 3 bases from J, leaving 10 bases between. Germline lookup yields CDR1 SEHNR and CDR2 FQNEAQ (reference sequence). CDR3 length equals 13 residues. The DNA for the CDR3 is TGTGCCAGCAGCTGGGACTCAAACTACGAGCAGTACTTC. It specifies CASSWDSNYEQYF. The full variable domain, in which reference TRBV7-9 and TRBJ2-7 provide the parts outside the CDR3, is DTGVSQNPRHKITKRGQNVTFRCDPISEHNRLYWYRQTLGQGPEFLTYFQNEAQLEKSRLLSDRFSAERPKGSFSTLEIQRTEQGDSAMYLCASSWDSNYEQYFGPGTRLTVT.